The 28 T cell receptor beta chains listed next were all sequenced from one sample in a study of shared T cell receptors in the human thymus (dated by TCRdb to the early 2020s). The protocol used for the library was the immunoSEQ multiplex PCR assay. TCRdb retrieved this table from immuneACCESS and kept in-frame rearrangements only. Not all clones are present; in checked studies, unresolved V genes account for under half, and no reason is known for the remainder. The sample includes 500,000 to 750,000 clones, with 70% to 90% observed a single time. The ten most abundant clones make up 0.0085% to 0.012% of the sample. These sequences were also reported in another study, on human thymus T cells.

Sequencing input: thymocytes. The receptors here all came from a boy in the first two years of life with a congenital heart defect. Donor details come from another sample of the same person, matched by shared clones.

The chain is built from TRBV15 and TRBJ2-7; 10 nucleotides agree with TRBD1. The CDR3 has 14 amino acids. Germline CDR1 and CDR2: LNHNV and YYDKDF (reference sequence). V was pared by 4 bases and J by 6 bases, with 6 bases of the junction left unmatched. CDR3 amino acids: CATSNDRGRSEQYF. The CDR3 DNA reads TGTGCCACCAGCAACGACAGGGGGCGAAGCGAGCAGTACTTC.

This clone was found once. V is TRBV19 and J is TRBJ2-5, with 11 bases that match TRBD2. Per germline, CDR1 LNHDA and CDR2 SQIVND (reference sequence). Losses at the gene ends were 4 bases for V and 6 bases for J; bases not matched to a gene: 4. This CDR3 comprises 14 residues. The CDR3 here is CASSRSSGRKTQYF. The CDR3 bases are TGTGCCAGTAGTAGGTCTAGCGGGAGGAAGACCCAGTACTTC.

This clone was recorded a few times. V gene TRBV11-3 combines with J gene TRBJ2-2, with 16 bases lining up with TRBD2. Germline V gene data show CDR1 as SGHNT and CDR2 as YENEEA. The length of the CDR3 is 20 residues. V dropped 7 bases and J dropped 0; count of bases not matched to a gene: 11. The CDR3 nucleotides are TGTGCCAGCACCCCCTCGACGGGACTAGCGGGAGGGACGAACACCGGGGAGCTGTTTTTT. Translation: CASTPSTGLAGGTNTGELFF.

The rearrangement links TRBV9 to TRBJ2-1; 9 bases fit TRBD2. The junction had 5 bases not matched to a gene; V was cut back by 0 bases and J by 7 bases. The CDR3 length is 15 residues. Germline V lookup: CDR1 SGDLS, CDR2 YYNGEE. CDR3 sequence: CASSVDQREENEQFF. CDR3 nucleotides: TGTGCCAGCAGCGTAGACCAGCGGGAGGAGAATGAGCAGTTCTTC.

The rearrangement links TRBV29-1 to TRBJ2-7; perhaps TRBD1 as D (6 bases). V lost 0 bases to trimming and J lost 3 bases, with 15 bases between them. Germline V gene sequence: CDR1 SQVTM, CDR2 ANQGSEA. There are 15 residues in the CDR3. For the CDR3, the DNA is TGCAGCGTTGAAGATCCAACAGGGAAGAACTACGAGCAGTACTTC. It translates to CSVEDPTGKNYEQYF.

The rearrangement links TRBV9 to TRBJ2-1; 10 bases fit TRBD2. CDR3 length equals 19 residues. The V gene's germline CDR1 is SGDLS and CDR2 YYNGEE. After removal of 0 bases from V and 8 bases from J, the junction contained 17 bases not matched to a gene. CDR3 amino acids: CASSVGTSGRKTLRHEQFF. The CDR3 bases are TGTGCCAGCAGCGTAGGGACTAGCGGTAGAAAGACCTTAAGGCATGAGCAGTTCTTC.

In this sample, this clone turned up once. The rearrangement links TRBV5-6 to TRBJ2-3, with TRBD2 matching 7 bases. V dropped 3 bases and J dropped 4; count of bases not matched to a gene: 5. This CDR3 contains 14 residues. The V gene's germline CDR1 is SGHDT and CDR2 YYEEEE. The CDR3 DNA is TGTGCCAGCAGCTGGGGAGGGGCCCCAGATACGCAGTATTTT. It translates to CASSWGGAPDTQYF.

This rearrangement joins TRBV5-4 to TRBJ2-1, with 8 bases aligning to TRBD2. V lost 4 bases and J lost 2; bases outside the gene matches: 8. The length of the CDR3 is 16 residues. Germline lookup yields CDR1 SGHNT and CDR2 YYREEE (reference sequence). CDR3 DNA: TGTGCCAGCAGCCACAAAGCGGGAGTGGCCTACAATGAGCAGTTCTTC. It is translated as CASSHKAGVAYNEQFF. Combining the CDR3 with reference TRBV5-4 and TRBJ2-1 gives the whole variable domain ETGVTQSPTHLIKTRGQQVTLRCSSQSGHNTVSWYQQALGQGPQFIFQYYREEENGRGNFPPRFSGLQFPNYSSELNVNALELDDSALYLCASSHKAGVAYNEQFFGPGTRLTVL.

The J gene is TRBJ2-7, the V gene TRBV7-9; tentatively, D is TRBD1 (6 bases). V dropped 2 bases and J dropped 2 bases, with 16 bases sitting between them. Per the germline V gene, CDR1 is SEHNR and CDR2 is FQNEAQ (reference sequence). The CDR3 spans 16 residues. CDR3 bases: TGTGCCAGCAGCTTACTTTCGTGGCAGGGGACCTACGAGCAGTACTTC. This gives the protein CASSLLSWQGTYEQYF.

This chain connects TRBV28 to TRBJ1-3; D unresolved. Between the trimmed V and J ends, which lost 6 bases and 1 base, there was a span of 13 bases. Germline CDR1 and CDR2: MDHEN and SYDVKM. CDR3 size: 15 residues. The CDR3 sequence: CASSPLRVSGNTIYF. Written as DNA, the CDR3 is TGTGCCAGCAGCCCACTGAGGGTTTCTGGAAACACCATATATTTT.

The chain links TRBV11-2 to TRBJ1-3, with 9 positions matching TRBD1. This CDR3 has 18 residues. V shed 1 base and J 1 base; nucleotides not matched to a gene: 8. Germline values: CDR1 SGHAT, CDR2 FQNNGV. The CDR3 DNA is TGTGCCAGCAGCTTAGGGCCACGGGACAGGGTATCTGGAAACACCATATATTTT. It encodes CASSLGPRDRVSGNTIYF.

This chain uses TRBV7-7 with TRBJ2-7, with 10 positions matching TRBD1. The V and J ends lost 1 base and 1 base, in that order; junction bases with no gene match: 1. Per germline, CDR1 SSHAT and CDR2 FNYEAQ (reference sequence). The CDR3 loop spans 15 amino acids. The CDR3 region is CASSLGDRGSYEQYF. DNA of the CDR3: TGTGCCAGCAGCTTAGGGGACAGGGGTTCCTACGAGCAGTACTTC.

CDR3 sequence: CASSVEGAWEPNNEQFF. In DNA, the CDR3 is TGTGCCAGCAGCGTAGAGGGGGCCTGGGAACCCAACAATGAGCAGTTCTTC. The chain combines TRBV9 with TRBJ2-1, with TRBD1 matching over 7 bases. The CDR3 runs to 17 residues. The V segment lost 0 bases and the J segment 5 bases; nucleotides outside the gene matches: 11. Germline V gives CDR1 SGDLS, CDR2 YYNGEE.

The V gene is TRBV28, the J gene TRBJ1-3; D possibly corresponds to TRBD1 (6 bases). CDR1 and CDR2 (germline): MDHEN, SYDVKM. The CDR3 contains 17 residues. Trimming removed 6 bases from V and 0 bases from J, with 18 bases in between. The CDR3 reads CASSNRDTWDSGNTIYF. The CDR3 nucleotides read TGTGCCAGCAGCAACCGGGACACCTGGGACTCTGGAAACACCATATATTTT.

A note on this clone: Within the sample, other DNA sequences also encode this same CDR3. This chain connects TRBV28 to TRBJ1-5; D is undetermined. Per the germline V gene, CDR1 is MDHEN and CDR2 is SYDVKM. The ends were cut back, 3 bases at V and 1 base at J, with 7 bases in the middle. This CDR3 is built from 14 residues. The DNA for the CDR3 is TGTGCCAGCAGTTTCTCGGGGAGCAATCAGCCCCAGCATTTT. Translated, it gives CASSFSGSNQPQHF.

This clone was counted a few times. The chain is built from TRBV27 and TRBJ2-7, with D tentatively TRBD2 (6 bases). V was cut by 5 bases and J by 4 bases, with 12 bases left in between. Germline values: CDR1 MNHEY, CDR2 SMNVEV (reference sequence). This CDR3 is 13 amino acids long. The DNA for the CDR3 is TGTGCCAGCAGTGTAGCGGTGGGATACGAGCAGTACTTC. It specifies CASSVAVGYEQYF.

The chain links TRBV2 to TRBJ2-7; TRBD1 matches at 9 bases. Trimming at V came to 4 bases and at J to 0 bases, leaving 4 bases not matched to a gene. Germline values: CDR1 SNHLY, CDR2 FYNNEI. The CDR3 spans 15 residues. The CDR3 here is CASSARGQGSYEQYF. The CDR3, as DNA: TGTGCCAGCAGTGCGCGGGGACAGGGCTCCTACGAGCAGTACTTC.

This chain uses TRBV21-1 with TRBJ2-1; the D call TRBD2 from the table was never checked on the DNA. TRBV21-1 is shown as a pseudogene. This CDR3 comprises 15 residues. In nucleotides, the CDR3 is TGTGCCAGCACCAACGGGGGAGGCTCCTACAATGAGCAGTTCTTC. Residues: CASTNGGGSYNEQFF.

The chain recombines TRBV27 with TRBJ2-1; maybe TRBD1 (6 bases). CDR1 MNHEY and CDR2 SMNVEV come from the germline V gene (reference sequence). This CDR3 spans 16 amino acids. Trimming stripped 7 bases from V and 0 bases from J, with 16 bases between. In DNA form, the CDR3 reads TGTGCCAGCACCCTAAGGACAGTTAACTCCTACAATGAGCAGTTCTTC. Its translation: CASTLRTVNSYNEQFF.

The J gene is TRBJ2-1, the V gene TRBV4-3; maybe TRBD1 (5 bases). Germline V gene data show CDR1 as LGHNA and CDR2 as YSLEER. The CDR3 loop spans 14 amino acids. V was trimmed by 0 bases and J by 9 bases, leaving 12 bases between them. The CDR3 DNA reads TGCGCCAGCAGCCAAGAAGTAAGGGGCGGTGAGCAGTTCTTC. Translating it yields CASSQEVRGGEQFF.

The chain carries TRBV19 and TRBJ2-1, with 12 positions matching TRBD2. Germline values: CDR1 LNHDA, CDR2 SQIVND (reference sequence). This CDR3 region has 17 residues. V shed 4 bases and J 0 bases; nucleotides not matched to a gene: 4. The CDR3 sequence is CASSTPSGRASYNEQFF. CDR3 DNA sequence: TGTGCCAGTAGTACCCCTAGCGGGAGGGCCTCCTACAATGAGCAGTTCTTC.

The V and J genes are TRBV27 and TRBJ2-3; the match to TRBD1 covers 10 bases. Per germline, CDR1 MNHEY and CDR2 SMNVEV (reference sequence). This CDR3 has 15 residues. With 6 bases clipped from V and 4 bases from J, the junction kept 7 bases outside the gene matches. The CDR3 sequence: CASSLDRGQSDTQYF. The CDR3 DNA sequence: TGTGCCAGCAGCCTCGACAGGGGGCAGTCAGATACGCAGTATTTT.

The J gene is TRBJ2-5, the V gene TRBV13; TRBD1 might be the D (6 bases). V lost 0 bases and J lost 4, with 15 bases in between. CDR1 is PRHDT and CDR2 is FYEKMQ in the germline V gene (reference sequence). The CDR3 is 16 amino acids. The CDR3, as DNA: TGTGCCAGCAGCTTAGGCCGGGACAAAGCGGCAGAGACCCAGTACTTC. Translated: CASSLGRDKAAETQYF.

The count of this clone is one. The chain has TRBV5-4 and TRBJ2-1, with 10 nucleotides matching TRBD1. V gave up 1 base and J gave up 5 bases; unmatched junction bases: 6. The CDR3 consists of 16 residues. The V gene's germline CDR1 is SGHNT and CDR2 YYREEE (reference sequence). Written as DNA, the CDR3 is TGTGCCAGCAGCTTGCCGGGACAGGGGCCCCACAATGAGCAGTTCTTC. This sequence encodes CASSLPGQGPHNEQFF.

CDR3 amino acids: CAWSLGGLGQYF. In nucleotides, the CDR3 is TGTGCCTGGAGTTTAGGGGGTTTGGGCCAGTACTTC. V and J are TRBV30 and TRBJ2-5, with D possibly TRBD1 on 6 matching bases. The CDR3 totals 12 residues. Germline CDR1 and CDR2: GTSNPN and SVGIG (reference sequence). Trimming took 2 bases from V and 10 from J, leaving 14 bases between them. The entire variable domain, with the rest obtained from reference TRBV30 and TRBJ2-5, is as follows: SQTIHQWPATLVQPVGSPLSLECTVEGTSNPNLYWYRQAAGRGLQLLFYSVGIGQISSEVPQNLSASRPQDRQFILSSKKLLLSDSGFYLCAWSLGGLGQYFGPGTRLLVL.

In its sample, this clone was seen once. CDR3 sequence (DNA): TGCGCCAGCAGTAAGGGACAGGCTCCGGGGGACAATCAGCCCCAGCATTTT. Protein product: CASSKGQAPGDNQPQHF. V is TRBV10-2 and J is TRBJ1-5; TRBD1 matches at 8 bases. CDR3 size: 17 residues. In germline, CDR1 is WSHSY, CDR2 SAAADI. V lost 5 bases to trimming and J lost 3 bases; unmatched junction nucleotides: 12.

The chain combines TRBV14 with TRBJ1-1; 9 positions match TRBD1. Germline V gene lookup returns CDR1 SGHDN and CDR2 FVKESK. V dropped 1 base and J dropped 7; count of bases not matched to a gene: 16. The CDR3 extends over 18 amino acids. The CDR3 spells CASSQAGTGSSGDYEAFF. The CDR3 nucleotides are TGTGCCAGCAGCCAAGCCGGGACAGGGAGCAGCGGGGACTATGAAGCTTTCTTT.

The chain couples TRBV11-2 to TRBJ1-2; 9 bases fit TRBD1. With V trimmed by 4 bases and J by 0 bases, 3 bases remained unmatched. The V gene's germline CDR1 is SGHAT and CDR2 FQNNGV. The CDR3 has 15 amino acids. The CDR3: CASSYRDRANYGYTF. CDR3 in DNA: TGTGCCAGCAGCTACCGGGACAGGGCTAACTATGGCTACACCTTC.